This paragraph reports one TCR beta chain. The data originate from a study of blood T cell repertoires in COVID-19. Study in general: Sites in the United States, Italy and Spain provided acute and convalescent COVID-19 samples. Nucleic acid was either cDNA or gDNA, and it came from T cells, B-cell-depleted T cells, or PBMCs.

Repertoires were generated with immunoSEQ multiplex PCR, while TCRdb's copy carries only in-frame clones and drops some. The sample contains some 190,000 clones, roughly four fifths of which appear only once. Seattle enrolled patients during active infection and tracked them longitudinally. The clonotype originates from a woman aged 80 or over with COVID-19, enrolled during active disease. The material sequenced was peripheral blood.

The CDR3 bases are TGTGCCAGCAGCCAAGCGGGGGGGGCTAATGAAAAACTGTTTTTT. Its protein is CASSQAGGANEKLFF. This chain connects TRBV3-1 (or the pseudogene TRBV3-2) to TRBJ1-4; D may be TRBD1 (5 bases). The CDR3 length is 15 residues. CDR1 and CDR2 (germline): LGHDT, YNNKEL (reference sequence). With 1 base removed from V and 3 bases from J, the gap between germline ends came to 9 bases.